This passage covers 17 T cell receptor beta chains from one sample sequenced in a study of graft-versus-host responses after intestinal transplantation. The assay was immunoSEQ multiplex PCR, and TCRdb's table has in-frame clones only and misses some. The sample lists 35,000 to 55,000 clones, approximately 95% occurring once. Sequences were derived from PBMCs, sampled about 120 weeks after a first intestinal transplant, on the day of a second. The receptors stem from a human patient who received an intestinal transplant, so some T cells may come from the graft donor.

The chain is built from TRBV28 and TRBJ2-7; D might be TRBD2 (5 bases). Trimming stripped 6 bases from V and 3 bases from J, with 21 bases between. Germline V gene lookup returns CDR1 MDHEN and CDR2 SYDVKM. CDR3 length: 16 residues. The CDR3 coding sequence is TGTGCCAGCAGCCCCCCCGGACTTGCCGGTGGCTACGAGCAGTACTTC. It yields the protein CASSPPGLAGGYEQYF.

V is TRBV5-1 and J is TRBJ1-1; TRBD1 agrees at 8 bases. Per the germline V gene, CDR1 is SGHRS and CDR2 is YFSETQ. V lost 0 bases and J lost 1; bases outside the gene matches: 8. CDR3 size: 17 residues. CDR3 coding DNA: TGCGCCAGCAGCTTGGGGCCCGGACAGGGCCCGAACACTGAAGCTTTCTTT. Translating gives CASSLGPGQGPNTEAFF.

The CDR3 DNA reads TGTGCCAGCAGTTTACAGGTGCCTCTGTACTACGAGCAGTACTTC. Protein sequence: CASSLQVPLYYEQYF. V usage is TRBV27 and J usage is TRBJ2-5, with D unresolved. The end of the DNA fits TRBJ2-7 better, so the J call may be wrong. The CDR3 runs to 15 residues. Germline V gives CDR1 MNHEY, CDR2 SMNVEV (reference sequence).

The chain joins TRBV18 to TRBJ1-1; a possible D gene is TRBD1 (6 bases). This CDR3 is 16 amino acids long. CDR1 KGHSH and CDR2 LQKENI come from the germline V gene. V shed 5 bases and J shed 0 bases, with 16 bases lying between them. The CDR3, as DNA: TGTGCCAGCTCATTCGGACAGATGGCCATGAACACTGAAGCTTTCTTT. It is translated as CASSFGQMAMNTEAFF.

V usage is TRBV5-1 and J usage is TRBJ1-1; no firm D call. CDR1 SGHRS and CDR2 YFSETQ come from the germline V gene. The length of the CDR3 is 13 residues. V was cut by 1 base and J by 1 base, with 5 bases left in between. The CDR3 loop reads CASSLIQNTEAFF. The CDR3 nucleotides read TGCGCCAGCAGCTTGATTCAGAACACTGAAGCTTTCTTT. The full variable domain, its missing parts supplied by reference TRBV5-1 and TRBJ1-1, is KAGVTQTPRYLIKTRGQQVTLSCSPISGHRSVSWYQQTPGQGLQFLFEYFSETQRNKGNFPGRFSGRQFSNSRSEMNVSTLELGDSALYLCASSLIQNTEAFFGQGTRLTVV.

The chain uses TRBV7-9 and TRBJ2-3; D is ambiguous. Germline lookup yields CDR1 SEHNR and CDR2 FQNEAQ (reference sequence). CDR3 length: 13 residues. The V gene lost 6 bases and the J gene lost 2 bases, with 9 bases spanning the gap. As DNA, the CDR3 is TGTGCCAGCAGGAGTAGGGTCACAGATACGCAGTATTTT. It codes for CASRSRVTDTQYF.

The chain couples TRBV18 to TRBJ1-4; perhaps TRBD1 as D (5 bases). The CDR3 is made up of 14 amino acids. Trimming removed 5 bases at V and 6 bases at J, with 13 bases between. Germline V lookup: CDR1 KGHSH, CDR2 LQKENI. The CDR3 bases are TGTGCCAGCTCAATATCCGGGGGGGATGAAAAACTGTTTTTT. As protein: CASSISGGDEKLFF. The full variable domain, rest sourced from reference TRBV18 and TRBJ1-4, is NAGVMQNPRHLVRRRGQEARLRCSPMKGHSHVYWYRQLPEEGLKFMVYLQKENIIDESGMPKERFSAEFPKEGPSILRIQQVVRGDSAAYFCASSISGGDEKLFFGSGTQLSVL.

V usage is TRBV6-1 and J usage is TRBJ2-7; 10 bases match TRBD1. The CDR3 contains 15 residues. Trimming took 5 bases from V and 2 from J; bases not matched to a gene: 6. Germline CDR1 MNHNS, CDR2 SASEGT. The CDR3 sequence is CASSTTGTGAYEQYF. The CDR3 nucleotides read TGTGCCAGCAGTACAACCGGGACAGGGGCCTACGAGCAGTACTTC.

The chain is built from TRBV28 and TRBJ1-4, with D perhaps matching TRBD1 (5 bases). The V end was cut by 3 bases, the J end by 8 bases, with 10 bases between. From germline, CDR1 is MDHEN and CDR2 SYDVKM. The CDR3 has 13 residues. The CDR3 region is CASSLGGKEKLFF. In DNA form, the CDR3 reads TGTGCCAGCAGTTTGGGGGGAAAGGAAAAACTGTTTTTT.

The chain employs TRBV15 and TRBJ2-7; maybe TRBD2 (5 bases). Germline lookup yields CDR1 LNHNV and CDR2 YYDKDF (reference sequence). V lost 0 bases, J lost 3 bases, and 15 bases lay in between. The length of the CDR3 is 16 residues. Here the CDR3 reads CATSRDRGQLHYEQYF. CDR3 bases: TGTGCCACCAGCAGAGATCGAGGGCAGCTCCACTACGAGCAGTACTTC.

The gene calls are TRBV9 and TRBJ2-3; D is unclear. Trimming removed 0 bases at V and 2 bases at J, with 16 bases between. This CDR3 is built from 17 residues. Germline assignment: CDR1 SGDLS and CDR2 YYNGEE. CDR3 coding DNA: TGTGCCAGCAGCGTAGCAGGAAGAAGGTCTAACACAGATACGCAGTATTTT. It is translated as CASSVAGRRSNTDTQYF.

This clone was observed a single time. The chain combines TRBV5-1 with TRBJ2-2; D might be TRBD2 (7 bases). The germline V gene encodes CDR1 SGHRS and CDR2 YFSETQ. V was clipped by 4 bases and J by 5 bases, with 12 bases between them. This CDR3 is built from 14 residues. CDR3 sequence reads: CASSPGGATGELFF. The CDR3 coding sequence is TGCGCCAGCAGCCCGGGGGGCGCGACCGGGGAGCTGTTTTTT.

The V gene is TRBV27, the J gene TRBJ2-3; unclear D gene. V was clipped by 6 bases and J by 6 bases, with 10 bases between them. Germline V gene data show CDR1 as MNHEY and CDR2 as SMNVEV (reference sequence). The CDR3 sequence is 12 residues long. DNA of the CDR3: TGTGCCAGCAGCCTGGCGCGCGATACGCAGTATTTT. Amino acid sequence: CASSLARDTQYF.

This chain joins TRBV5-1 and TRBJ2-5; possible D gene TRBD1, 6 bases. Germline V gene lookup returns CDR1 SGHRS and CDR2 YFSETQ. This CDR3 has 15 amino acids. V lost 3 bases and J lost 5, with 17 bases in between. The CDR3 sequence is CASSSFSGGLETQYF. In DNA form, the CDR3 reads TGCGCCAGCAGCTCGTTTTCTGGGGGCCTGGAGACCCAGTACTTC.

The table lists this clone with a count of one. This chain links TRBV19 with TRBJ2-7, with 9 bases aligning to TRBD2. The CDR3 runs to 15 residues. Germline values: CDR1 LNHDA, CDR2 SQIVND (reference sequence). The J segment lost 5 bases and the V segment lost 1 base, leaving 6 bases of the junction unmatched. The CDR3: CASSIGNLAGNEQYF. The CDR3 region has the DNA TGTGCCAGTAGTATAGGTAATCTAGCGGGAAACGAGCAGTACTTC.

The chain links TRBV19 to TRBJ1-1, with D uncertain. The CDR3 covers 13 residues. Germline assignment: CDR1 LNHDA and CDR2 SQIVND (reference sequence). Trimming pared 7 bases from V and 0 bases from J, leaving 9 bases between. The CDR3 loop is CASTRTVNTEAFF. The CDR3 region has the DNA TGTGCCAGTACCAGGACGGTGAACACTGAAGCTTTCTTT.

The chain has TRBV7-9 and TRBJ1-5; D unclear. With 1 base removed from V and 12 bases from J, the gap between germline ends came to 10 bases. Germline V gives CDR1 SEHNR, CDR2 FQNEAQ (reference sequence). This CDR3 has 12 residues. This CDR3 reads CASSLDEGRQHF. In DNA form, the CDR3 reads TGTGCCAGCAGCTTAGATGAGGGTCGCCAGCATTTT.